The next 10 T cell receptor beta chains were all read from a single sample in a study of blood T cells in healthy people across ages. Using a J-beta primer mix together with a sample-barcoded 5' primer, a second PCR was run for about 6 to 12 cycles. TCRdb ran MiXCR on the 5' RACE reads and lists one entry per CDR3 protein. The sample lists about 500,000 distinct CDR3 sequences, approximately 25% occurring once. These data also featured in a second study, about T cells of mothers and their children.

What was sequenced was blood. The receptors stem from a boy between 10 and 17 years old in good health.

J is TRBJ1-2 and V is TRBV30; D is possibly TRBD1 (5 bases). CDR3 size: 14 residues. CDR1 GTSNPN and CDR2 SVGIG come from the germline V gene (reference sequence). V was cut by 0 bases and J by 4 bases, with 12 bases left in between. The CDR3 here is CAWSVQWGLYGYTF. The CDR3 nucleotides are TGTGCCTGGAGTGTACAATGGGGCCTCTATGGCTACACCTTC.

V usage is TRBV7-9 and J usage is TRBJ2-6; possibly TRBD1 for D (6 bases). The germline V gene encodes CDR1 SEHNR and CDR2 FQNEAQ (reference sequence). This CDR3 has 18 residues. The V end lost 3 bases, the J end lost 0 bases, and 15 bases lay between the germline ends. CDR3 amino acids: CASSFGRLGASGANVLTF. Here the CDR3 DNA reads TGTGCCAGCAGCTTCGGTCGTTTGGGGGCCTCTGGGGCCAACGTCCTGACTTTC.

In its sample, this clonotype was seen a few times. The J gene is TRBJ2-5, the V gene TRBV28; D not certain. Germline V gene sequence: CDR1 MDHEN, CDR2 SYDVKM. This CDR3 comprises 16 residues. The V end was cut by 2 bases, the J end by 0 bases, with 13 bases between. CDR3 protein: CASSLIKIGNQETQYF. The CDR3 DNA is TGTGCCAGCAGTTTAATAAAGATCGGAAACCAAGAGACCCAGTACTTC.

This clonotype was counted only a few times. V gene TRBV9 combines with J gene TRBJ1-2, with D possibly matching TRBD1 (6 bases). Germline assignment: CDR1 SGDLS and CDR2 YYNGEE. V lost 0 bases, J lost 5 bases, and 11 bases lay in between. The CDR3 sequence is 14 residues long. CDR3 loop: CASSVATTGYGYTF. The CDR3, as DNA: TGTGCCAGCAGCGTAGCTACCACAGGGTATGGCTACACCTTC.

The V and J genes are TRBV4-3 and TRBJ2-3; D is perhaps TRBD2 (6 bases). Germline CDR1 and CDR2: LGHNA and YSLEER. The CDR3 is 16 amino acids. Trimming shortened V by 0 bases and J by 4 bases, and 14 bases separated the two germline ends. Here the CDR3 reads CASSQDRHGSADTQYF. CDR3 in DNA: TGCGCCAGCAGCCAAGATCGTCACGGGAGCGCAGATACGCAGTATTTT.

CDR3 sequence (DNA): TGTGCCAGCAGCCAGTCGGGAGGGCCCACCTTC. Protein product: CASSQSGGPTF. V gene TRBV3-1 combines with J gene TRBJ1-2; D is uncertain. This CDR3 spans 11 amino acids. Germline CDR1 is LGHDT and CDR2 is YNNKEL (reference sequence). The V end lost 3 bases, the J end lost 13 bases, and 12 bases lay between the germline ends.

This clonotype was counted between two and nine times. This sequence joins TRBV7-6 and TRBJ2-4; 10 nucleotides line up with TRBD1. The V gene end was trimmed by 5 bases and the J gene end by 15 bases; junction bases not matched to a gene: 10. Germline V CDR1 and CDR2: SGHVS, FNYEAQ. The CDR3 consists of 13 residues. The chain's CDR3 is CASSSGGQGLRYF. The CDR3 DNA reads as TGTGCCAGCAGCAGCGGGGGACAGGGGTTGCGGTACTTC. The full variable domain, rest sourced from reference TRBV7-6 and TRBJ2-4, is GAGVSQSPRYKVTKRGQDVALRCDPISGHVSLYWYRQALGQGPEFLTYFNYEAQQDKSGLPNDRFSAERPEGSISTLTIQRTEQRDSAMYRCASSSGGQGLRYFGAGTRLSVL.

In this sample, this clonotype turned up a few times. V gene TRBV27 combines with J gene TRBJ1-4; tentative D call: TRBD1 (5 bases). CDR1 is MNHEY, CDR2 SMNVEV, per germline (reference sequence). Trimming left V 5 bases short and J 0 bases short, with 16 bases between. The CDR3 contains 17 residues. Here the CDR3 DNA reads TGTGCCAGCAGTACACGAAAGGGGACTGCAACTAATGAAAAACTGTTTTTT. Residues: CASSTRKGTATNEKLFF.

This clonotype was found a few times. The V gene is TRBV7-2, the J gene TRBJ2-5; D not certain. Trimming took 4 bases from V and 2 from J, leaving 14 bases between them. The CDR3 consists of 15 residues. The germline CDR1 and CDR2 sequences are SGHTA and FQGNSA. The chain's CDR3 is CASSSVPGLQETQYF. CDR3 bases: TGTGCCAGCAGCTCCGTCCCTGGTCTTCAAGAGACCCAGTACTTC.

V gene TRBV20-1 combines with J gene TRBJ1-6; no reliable D call. The germline V and J ends were trimmed by 5 bases and 5 bases, with 16 bases remaining between them. This CDR3 is 15 amino acids long. Germline CDR1 reads DFQATT; CDR2 reads SNEGSKA (reference sequence). The DNA for the CDR3 is TGCAGTGCTCCATCCCGACGGGGAAATAATTCACCCCTCCACTTT. It is translated as CSAPSRRGNNSPLHF.